The 21 T cell receptor beta chains below come from one sample, sequenced in a study of T cells in Graves' hyperthyroidism and ophthalmopathy. The TCR beta CDR3 regions underwent amplification using RNA transcripts as the source. HTBI primers drove first-round RT-PCR of the TCR CDR3. TCRdb fed the multiplex PCR reads into MiXCR, producing one record per CDR3 protein. In the table there are about 640,000 distinct CDR3 sequences, roughly 15% of which are singletons. Material for sequencing was blood. The receptors originated from a woman in her forties or fifties with Graves' ophthalmopathy.

The table lists this clonotype with a few counts. The CDR3 here is CASSMVRMSNSPLHF. Here the CDR3 DNA reads TGTGCCAGCAGCATGGTTAGGATGAGTAATTCACCCCTCCACTTT. The chain combines TRBV28 with TRBJ1-6; D not certain. The CDR3 spans 15 residues. V was clipped by 6 bases and J by 6 bases, with 15 bases between them. The germline V gene has CDR1 MDHEN and CDR2 SYDVKM.

This chain uses TRBV11-2 with TRBJ2-1; perhaps TRBD1 as D (6 bases). Germline loops: CDR1 SGHAT, CDR2 FQNNGV. CDR3 size: 15 residues. V gave up 0 bases and J gave up 7 bases, with 13 bases separating them. CDR3 protein: CASSLDGVQGNEQFF. The CDR3 bases are TGTGCCAGCAGCTTAGATGGGGTCCAGGGGAATGAGCAGTTCTTC.

This clonotype was counted many times. The chain joins TRBV6-5 to TRBJ1-3; D is uncertain. CDR1 MNHEY and CDR2 SVGAGI come from the germline V gene. The germline V and J ends were trimmed by 0 bases and 0 bases, with 6 bases remaining between them. The CDR3 contains 15 residues. The CDR3 coding sequence is TGTGCCAGCAGTTACTCCCCCGACTCTGGAAACACCATATATTTT. This codes for CASSYSPDSGNTIYF.

CDR3 in amino acids: CASSLRDMSSGANVLTF. The CDR3 region has the DNA TGTGCCAGCAGTTTAAGGGACATGAGCTCTGGGGCCAACGTCCTGACTTTC. The V and J genes are TRBV27 and TRBJ2-6; weak D call: TRBD1 (6 bases). Trimming stripped 2 bases from V and 0 bases from J, with 11 bases between. The CDR3 loop spans 17 amino acids. Germline CDR1 and CDR2: MNHEY and SMNVEV (reference sequence).

This clonotype was counted between two and nine times. V gene TRBV29-1 combines with J gene TRBJ1-2, with D possibly being TRBD1 (5 bases). V lost 7 bases, J lost 5 bases, and 20 bases lay in between. The CDR3 length is 14 residues. Germline V gene data show CDR1 as SQVTM and CDR2 as ANQGSEA. CDR3 bases: TGCAGCGCTCCCCGAGGAGGGGAAGGTTATGGCTACACCTTC. Protein product: CSAPRGGEGYGYTF.

This clonotype was seen many times. The chain is built from TRBV5-1 and TRBJ1-1; 8 nucleotides align to TRBD1. From germline, CDR1 is SGHRS and CDR2 YFSETQ. The CDR3 has 16 amino acids. Germline trimming cut 3 bases from V and 0 bases from J; bases unmatched to any gene: 7. For the CDR3, the DNA is TGCGCCAGCAGCTCACAGACAGGGGTATTGAACACTGAAGCTTTCTTT. It is translated as CASSSQTGVLNTEAFF.

This clonotype was seen repeatedly, ten times or more. The V call is TRBV11-1, the J call TRBJ2-1; possibly TRBD2 for D (6 bases). There are 13 residues in the CDR3. The germline gives CDR1 SGHAT, CDR2 FQDESV (reference sequence). With 1 base removed from V and 9 bases from J, the gap between germline ends came to 10 bases. The CDR3 DNA follows: TGTGCCAGCAGCTTAGGGACTACAACTGAGCAGTTCTTC. Protein product: CASSLGTTTEQFF. The whole variable domain, remainder taken from reference TRBV11-1 and TRBJ2-1, is EAEVAQSPRYKITEKSQAVAFWCDPISGHATLYWYRQILGQGPELLVQFQDESVVDDSQLPKDRFSAERLKGVDSTLKIQPAELGDSAMYLCASSLGTTTEQFFGPGTRLTVL.

Worth noting for this clonotype: A much more abundant neighbour one base away suggests this may be a read error. The chain uses TRBV10-3 and TRBJ1-5, with unresolved D. The CDR3 consists of 12 residues. V dropped 4 bases and J dropped 4 bases, with 5 bases sitting between them. The germline V gene encodes CDR1 ENHRY and CDR2 SYGVKD. CDR3 DNA: TGTGCCATCAGTGGAGGGAATCAGCCCCAGCATTTT. It encodes CAISGGNQPQHF.

In its sample, this clonotype was seen many times. One junction end does not reproduce the germline sequence, and a read error may be involved. The chain couples TRBV5-1 to TRBJ2-7; TRBD2 is a possible D gene (5 bases). This CDR3 has 14 amino acids. Looked up from germline, CDR1 is SGHRS and CDR2 is YFSETQ. The CDR3 sequence is CVSSLGAETYEQYF. As DNA, the CDR3 is TGCGTCAGCAGCTTGGGAGCAGAGACCTACGAGCAGTACTTC.

This clonotype was counted ten times or more. The V and J genes are TRBV9 and TRBJ2-5; 9 nucleotides line up with TRBD2. V gave up 0 bases and J gave up 5 bases; unmatched junction bases: 5. CDR3 length: 15 amino acids. CDR1 and CDR2 (germline): SGDLS, YYNGEE. CDR3 amino acids: CASSVGSGRLETQYF. The DNA for the CDR3 is TGTGCCAGCAGCGTAGGAAGCGGGAGGCTCGAGACCCAGTACTTC. The complete variable domain, with remaining parts taken from reference TRBV9 and TRBJ2-5, reads DSGVTQTPKHLITATGQRVTLRCSPRSGDLSVYWYQQSLDQGLQFLIQYYNGEERAKGNILERFSAQQFPDLHSELNLSSLELGDSALYFCASSVGSGRLETQYFGPGTRLLVL.

This clonotype was seen ten or more times. The chain is built from TRBV11-2 and TRBJ2-1; no clear D. This CDR3 is built from 12 residues. Trimming cost V 0 bases and J 9 bases, with 6 bases left between them. Germline V gene lookup returns CDR1 SGHAT and CDR2 FQNNGV. CDR3 sequence: CASSLDAPEQFF. The CDR3 DNA sequence: TGTGCCAGCAGCTTAGATGCGCCTGAGCAGTTCTTC.

This clonotype showed up many times. The chain employs TRBV27 and TRBJ2-1; maybe TRBD1 (5 bases). In germline, CDR1 is MNHEY, CDR2 SMNVEV (reference sequence). Trimming stripped 2 bases from V and 6 bases from J, with 14 bases between. The CDR3 is 15 residues long. Here the CDR3 reads CASSLRSLGPNEQFF. In DNA, the CDR3 is TGTGCCAGCAGTTTAAGGTCCCTGGGGCCCAATGAGCAGTTCTTC.

The V call is TRBV3-2, the J call TRBJ1-1. TRBV3-2 is shown as a pseudogene. CDR3 size: 17 residues. CDR3 in amino acids: CASSHVMVGYMNTEAFF. The CDR3 DNA reads as TGTGCCAGCAGCCACGTGATGGTCGGGTACATGAACACTGAAGCTTTCTTT.

This clonotype has a count of ten or more. The chain employs TRBV6-1 and TRBJ1-1; weak D call: TRBD1 (6 bases). The CDR3 has 14 residues. The ends were cut back, 4 bases at V and 6 bases at J, with 15 bases in the middle. Germline CDR1 reads MNHNS; CDR2 reads SASEGT. The CDR3 DNA sequence: TGTGCCAGCAGTGTGGACAGTATAGTAGCTGAAGCTTTCTTT. Translation gives CASSVDSIVAEAFF.

This chain uses TRBV4-1 with TRBJ1-4; D remains unclear. V lost 6 bases to trimming and J lost 5 bases, with 4 bases between them. The CDR3 runs 11 residues. Per the germline V gene, CDR1 is MGHRA and CDR2 is YSYEKL. The CDR3 spells CASSFNEKLFF. CDR3 sequence (DNA): TGCGCCAGCAGTTTCAATGAAAAACTGTTTTTT.

In its sample, this clonotype was seen a few times. The chain joins TRBV7-9 to TRBJ2-1; 12 nucleotides agree with TRBD2. In germline, CDR1 is SEHNR, CDR2 FQNEAQ (reference sequence). This CDR3 has 17 amino acids. J was trimmed by 4 bases and V by 1 base; bases with no gene match: 5. CDR3: CASSLGTLAGGYNEQFF. In nucleotides, the CDR3 is TGTGCCAGCAGCTTAGGGACGCTAGCGGGAGGGTACAATGAGCAGTTCTTC.

This clonotype appeared many times. The chain combines TRBV28 with TRBJ2-7, with 8 bases that match TRBD2. Germline CDR1 is MDHEN and CDR2 is SYDVKM. V shed 7 bases, J shed 1 base, and the junction held 3 bases outside the gene matches. The CDR3 loop spans 13 amino acids. The CDR3 nucleotides are TGTGCCAGCACCTCGGGGGGGTCCTACGAGCAGTACTTC. Its translation is CASTSGGSYEQYF.

At least ten counts were recorded for this clonotype. This chain uses TRBV12-3 or TRBV12-4 with TRBJ2-3; D gene ambiguous. The CDR3 sequence is 13 residues long. Trimming left V 6 bases short and J 2 bases short, with 9 bases between. In DNA form, the CDR3 reads TGTGCCAGCAGCCCTGACAACACAGATACGCAGTATTTT. Its translation: CASSPDNTDTQYF.

Concerning this clonotype itself: A clone one base away is much larger, so this may be a read error. The chain combines TRBV28 with TRBJ1-2; D unresolved. The CDR3 has 12 residues. From germline, CDR1 is MDHEN and CDR2 SYDVKM. The CDR3: CASSFLNYSYTF. The CDR3 nucleotides are TGTGCCAGCAGTTTTCTTAACTATAGCTACACCTTC.

This clonotype was counted ten times or more. The V and J genes are TRBV27 and TRBJ1-2; D may be TRBD1 (5 bases). The V end was cut by 7 bases, the J end by 6 bases, with 21 bases between. The germline V gene has CDR1 MNHEY and CDR2 SMNVEV (reference sequence). The CDR3 totals 15 residues. The DNA for the CDR3 is TGTGCCAGCACCGTGGACCGGGGGGATGCTGATGGCTACACCTTC. Residues: CASTVDRGDADGYTF.

Note on this clonotype: A much larger clonotype is one base distant, so this may be a read error. The genes are TRBV20-1 and TRBJ2-7; D is perhaps TRBD2 (5 bases). Near its end, the DNA agrees better with TRBJ2-1, so the J call may be wrong. Germline assignment: CDR1 DFQATT and CDR2 SNEGSKA (reference sequence). The CDR3 totals 13 residues. The CDR3 sequence is CSVRPADSYEQFF. For the CDR3, the DNA is TGCAGTGTCAGACCAGCGGACTCCTACGAGCAGTTCTTC.